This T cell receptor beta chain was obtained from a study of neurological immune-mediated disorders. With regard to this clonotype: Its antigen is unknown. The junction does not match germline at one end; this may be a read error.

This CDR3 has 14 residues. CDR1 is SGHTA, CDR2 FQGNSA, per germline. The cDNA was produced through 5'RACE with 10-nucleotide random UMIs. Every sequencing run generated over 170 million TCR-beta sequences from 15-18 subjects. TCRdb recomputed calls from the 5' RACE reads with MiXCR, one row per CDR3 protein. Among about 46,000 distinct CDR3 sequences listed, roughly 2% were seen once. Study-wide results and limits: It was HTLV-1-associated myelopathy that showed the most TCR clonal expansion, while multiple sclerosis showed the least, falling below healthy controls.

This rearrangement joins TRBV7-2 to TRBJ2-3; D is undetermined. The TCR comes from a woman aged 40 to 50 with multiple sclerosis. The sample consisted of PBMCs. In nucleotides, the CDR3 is TGTGCCAGCAGCTTAGCTTGGGTTGCAGATAAGCAGTATTTT. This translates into CASSLAWVADKQYF. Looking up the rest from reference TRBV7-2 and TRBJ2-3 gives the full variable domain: GAGVSQSPSNKVTEKGKDVELRCDPISGHTALYWYRQSLGQGLEFLIYFQGNSAPDKSGLPSDRFSAERTGGSVSTLTIQRTQQEDSAVYLCASSLAWVADKQYFGPGTRLTVL.